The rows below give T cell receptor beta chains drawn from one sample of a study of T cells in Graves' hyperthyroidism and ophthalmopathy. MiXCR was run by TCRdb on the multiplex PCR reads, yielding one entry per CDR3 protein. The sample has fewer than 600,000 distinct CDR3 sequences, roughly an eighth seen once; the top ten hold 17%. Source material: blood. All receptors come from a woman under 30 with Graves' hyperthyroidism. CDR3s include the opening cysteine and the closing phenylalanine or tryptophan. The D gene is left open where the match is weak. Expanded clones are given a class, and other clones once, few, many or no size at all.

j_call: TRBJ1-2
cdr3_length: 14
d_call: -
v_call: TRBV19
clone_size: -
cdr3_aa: CASSIQVANYGYTF
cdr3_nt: TGTGCCAGTAGTATACAGGTGGCTAACTATGGCTACACCTTC

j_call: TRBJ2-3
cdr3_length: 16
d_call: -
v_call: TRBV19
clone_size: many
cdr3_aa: CASSKPQRAWEDTQYF
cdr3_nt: TGTGCCAGTAGTAAACCCCAAAGGGCGTGGGAAGATACGCAGTATTTT

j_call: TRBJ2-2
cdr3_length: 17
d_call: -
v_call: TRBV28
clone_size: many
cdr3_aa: CASSPPRRFANTGELFF
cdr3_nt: TGTGCCAGCAGTCCCCCTCGGCGGTTCGCGAACACCGGGGAGCTGTTTTTT

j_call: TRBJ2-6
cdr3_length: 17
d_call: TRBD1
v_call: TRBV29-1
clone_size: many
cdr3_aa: CSVNSGQGLTGANVLTF
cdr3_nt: TGCAGCGTCAACAGTGGACAGGGTTTAACTGGGGCCAACGTCCTGACTTTC

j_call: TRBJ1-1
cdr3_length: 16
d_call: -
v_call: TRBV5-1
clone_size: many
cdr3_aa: CASSIGGSGANTEAFF
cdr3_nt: TGCGCCAGCAGCATCGGGGGATCAGGGGCGAACACTGAAGCTTTCTTT

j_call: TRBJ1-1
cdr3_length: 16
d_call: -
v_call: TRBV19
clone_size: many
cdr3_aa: CASTTDIYLGYTEAFF
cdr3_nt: TGTGCCAGTACCACCGACATCTATCTTGGGTACACTGAAGCTTTCTTT

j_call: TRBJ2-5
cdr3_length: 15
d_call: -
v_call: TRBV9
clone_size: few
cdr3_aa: CASSHDSYTQETQYF
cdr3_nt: TGTGCCAGCAGCCATGACAGCTACACCCAAGAGACCCAGTACTTC

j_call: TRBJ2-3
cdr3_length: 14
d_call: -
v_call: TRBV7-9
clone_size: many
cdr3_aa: CAIRTQGGSDTQYF
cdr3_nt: TGTGCCATCCGGACTCAGGGGGGTTCAGATACGCAGTATTTT

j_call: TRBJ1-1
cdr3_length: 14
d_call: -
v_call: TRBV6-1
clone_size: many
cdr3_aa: CASSEQGTNTEAFF
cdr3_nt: TGTGCCAGCAGTGAACAGGGTACGAACACTGAAGCTTTCTTT

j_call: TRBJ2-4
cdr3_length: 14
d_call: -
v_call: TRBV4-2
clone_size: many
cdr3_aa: CASSLQRAQNIQYF
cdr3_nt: TGTGCCAGCAGCCTTCAGCGGGCCCAAAACATTCAGTACTTC

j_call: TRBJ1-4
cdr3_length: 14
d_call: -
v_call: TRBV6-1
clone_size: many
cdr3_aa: CASSERGTNEKLFF
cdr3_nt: TGTGCCAGCAGTGAAAGGGGAACTAATGAAAAACTGTTTTTT

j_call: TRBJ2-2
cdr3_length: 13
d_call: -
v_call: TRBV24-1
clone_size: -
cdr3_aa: CATSDWGTGELFF
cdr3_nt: TGTGCCACCAGTGATTGGGGCACCGGGGAGCTGTTTTTT

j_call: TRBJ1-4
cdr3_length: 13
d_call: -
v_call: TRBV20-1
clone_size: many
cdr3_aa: CSATGGGEEKLFF
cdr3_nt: TGCAGTGCTACGGGAGGAGGAGAAGAAAAACTGTTTTTT

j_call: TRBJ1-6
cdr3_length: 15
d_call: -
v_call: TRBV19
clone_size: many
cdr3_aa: CASSPRDTHNSPLHF
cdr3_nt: TGTGCCAGTAGTCCTCGGGACACACATAATTCACCCCTCCACTTT

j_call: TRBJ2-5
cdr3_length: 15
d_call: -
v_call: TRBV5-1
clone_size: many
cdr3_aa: CASSLAQGLGETQYF
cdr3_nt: TGCGCCAGCAGCTTGGCCCAGGGGTTGGGGGAGACCCAGTACTTC

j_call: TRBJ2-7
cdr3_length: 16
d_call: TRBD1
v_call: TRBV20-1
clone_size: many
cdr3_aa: CSARDLRTGLSYEQYF
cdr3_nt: TGCAGTGCTAGAGATCTCAGGACAGGGCTTAGCTACGAGCAGTACTTC

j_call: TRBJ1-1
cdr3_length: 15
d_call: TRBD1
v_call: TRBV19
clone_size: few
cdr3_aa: CASSIGDRLYTEAFF
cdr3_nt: TGTGCCAGTAGTATAGGGGACAGGTTATACACTGAAGCTTTCTTT

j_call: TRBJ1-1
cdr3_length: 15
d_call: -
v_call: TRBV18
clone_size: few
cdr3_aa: CASSRDGLMNTEAFF
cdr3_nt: TGTGCCAGCTCCAGGGACGGACTAATGAACACTGAAGCTTTCTTT

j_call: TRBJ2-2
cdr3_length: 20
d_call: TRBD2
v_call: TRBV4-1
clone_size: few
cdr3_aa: CASSQDALLAGGGYTGELFF
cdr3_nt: TGCGCCAGCAGCCAAGACGCCTTACTAGCGGGAGGGGGGTACACCGGGGAGCTGTTTTTT

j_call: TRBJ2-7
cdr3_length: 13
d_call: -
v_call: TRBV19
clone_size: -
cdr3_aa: CASSIGSTYEQYF
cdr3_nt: TGTGCCAGTAGTATAGGGTCCACCTACGAGCAGTACTTC

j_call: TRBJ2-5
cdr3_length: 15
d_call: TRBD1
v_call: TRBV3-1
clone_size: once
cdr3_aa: CASSQIRGPVETQYF
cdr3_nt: TGTGCCAGCAGCCAAATAAGGGGGCCTGTGGAGACCCAGTACTTC

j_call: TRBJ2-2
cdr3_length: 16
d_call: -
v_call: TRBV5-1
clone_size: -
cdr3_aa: CASSLPGQRNAGELFF
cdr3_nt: TGCGCCAGCAGCTTACCGGGCCAAAGGAACGCCGGGGAGCTGTTTTTT

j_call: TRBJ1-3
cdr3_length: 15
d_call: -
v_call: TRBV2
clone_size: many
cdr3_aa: CASTSRRRQGNTIYF
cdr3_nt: TGTGCCAGCACCTCCCGACGGAGGCAGGGAAACACCATATATTTT

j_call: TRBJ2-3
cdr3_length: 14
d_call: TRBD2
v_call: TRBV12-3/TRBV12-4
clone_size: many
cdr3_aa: CASSPGGTGDTQYF
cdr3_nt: TGTGCCAGCAGTCCGGGGGGGACTGGAGATACGCAGTATTTT

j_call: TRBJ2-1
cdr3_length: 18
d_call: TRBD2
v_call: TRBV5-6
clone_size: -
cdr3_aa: CASSSGTTWGNTYNEQFF
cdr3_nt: TGTGCCAGCAGCTCCGGGACTACCTGGGGGAATACCTACAATGAGCAGTTCTTC

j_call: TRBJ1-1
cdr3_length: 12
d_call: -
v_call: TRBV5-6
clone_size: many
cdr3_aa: CASSLEAGRAFF
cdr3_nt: TGTGCCAGCAGCTTGGAGGCCGGGAGAGCTTTCTTT

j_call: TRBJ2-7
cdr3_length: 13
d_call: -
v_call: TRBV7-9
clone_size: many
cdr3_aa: CASGDRSRYEQYF
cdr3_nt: TGTGCCAGCGGAGATAGGAGTAGGTACGAGCAGTACTTC

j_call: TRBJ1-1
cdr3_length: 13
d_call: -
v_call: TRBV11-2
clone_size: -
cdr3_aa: CASSANPNTEAFF
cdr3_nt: TGTGCCAGCAGCGCAAATCCGAACACTGAAGCTTTCTTT

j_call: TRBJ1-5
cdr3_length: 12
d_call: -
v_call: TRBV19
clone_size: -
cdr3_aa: CACTSAGQPQHF
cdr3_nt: TGTGCCTGTACCTCAGCAGGGCAGCCCCAGCATTTT

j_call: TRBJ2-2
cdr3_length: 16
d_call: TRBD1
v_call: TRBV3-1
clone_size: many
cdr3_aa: CASSHEDRVPTGELFF
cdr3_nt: TGTGCCAGCAGCCACGAAGACAGGGTCCCCACCGGGGAGCTGTTTTTT

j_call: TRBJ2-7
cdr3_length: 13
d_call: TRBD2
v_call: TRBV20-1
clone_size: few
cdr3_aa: CSASTSGLLLQYF
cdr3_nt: TGCAGTGCCTCGACTAGCGGCCTGTTATTGCAGTACTTC

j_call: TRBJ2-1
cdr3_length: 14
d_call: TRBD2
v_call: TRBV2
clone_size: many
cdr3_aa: CASSRASGDNEQFF
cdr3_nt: TGTGCCAGCAGCAGGGCTAGCGGTGACAATGAGCAGTTCTTC

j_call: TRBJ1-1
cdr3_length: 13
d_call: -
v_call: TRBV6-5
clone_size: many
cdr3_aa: CASSYEGNTEAFF
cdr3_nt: TGTGCCAGCAGTTACGAAGGGAACACTGAAGCTTTCTTT

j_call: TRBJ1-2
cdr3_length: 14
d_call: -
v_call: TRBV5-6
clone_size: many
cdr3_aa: CASSFIGRGGGYTF
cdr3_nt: TGTGCCAGCAGCTTTATAGGCAGGGGAGGCGGCTACACCTTC

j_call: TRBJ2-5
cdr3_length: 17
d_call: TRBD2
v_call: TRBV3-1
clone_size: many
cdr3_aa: CASSQDARTSGKETQYF
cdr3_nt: TGTGCCAGCAGCCAAGATGCGCGGACTAGCGGTAAAGAGACCCAGTACTTC